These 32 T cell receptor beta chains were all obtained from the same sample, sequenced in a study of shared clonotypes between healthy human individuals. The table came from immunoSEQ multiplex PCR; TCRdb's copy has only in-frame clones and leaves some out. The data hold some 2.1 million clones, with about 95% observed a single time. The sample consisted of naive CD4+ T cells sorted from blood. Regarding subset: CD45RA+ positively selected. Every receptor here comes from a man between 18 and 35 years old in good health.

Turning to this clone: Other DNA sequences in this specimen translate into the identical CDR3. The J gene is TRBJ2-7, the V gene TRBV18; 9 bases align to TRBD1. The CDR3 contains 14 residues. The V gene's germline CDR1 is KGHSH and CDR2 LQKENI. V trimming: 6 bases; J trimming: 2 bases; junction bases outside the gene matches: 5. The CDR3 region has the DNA TGTGCCAGCTCGCCGGGACAGGGACCCTACGAGCAGTACTTC. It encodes CASSPGQGPYEQYF.

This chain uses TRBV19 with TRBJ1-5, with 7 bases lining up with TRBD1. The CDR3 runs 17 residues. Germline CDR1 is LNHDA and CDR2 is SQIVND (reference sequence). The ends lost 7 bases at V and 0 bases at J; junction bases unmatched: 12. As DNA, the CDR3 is TGTGCCAGTACCCAAGCCCGGGACAGTTTTAGCAATCAGCCCCAGCATTTT. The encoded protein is CASTQARDSFSNQPQHF.

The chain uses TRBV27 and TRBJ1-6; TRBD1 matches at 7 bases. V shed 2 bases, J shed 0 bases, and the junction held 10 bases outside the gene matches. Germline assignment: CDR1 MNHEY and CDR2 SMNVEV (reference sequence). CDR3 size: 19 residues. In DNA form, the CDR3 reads TGTGCCAGCAGTTTAAAGTCTAGGGCAGGGGGCTCCTATAATTCACCCCTCCACTTT. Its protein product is CASSLKSRAGGSYNSPLHF.

The CDR3 spells CASSVVGQGVTDTQYF. CDR3 coding DNA: TGTGCCAGCAGCGTAGTCGGTCAGGGGGTAACAGATACGCAGTATTTT. The chain uses TRBV9 and TRBJ2-3; TRBD1 agrees at 7 bases. The CDR3 has 16 amino acids. After removal of 0 bases from V and 3 bases from J, the junction contained 7 bases not matched to a gene. Germline values: CDR1 SGDLS, CDR2 YYNGEE.

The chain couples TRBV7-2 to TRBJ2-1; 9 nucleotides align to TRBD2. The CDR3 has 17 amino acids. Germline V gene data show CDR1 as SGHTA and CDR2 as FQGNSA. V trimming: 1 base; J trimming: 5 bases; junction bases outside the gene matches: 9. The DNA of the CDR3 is TGTGCCAGCAGCTTAGGGCTTAGCGGGAGATCCCACAATGAGCAGTTCTTC. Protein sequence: CASSLGLSGRSHNEQFF.

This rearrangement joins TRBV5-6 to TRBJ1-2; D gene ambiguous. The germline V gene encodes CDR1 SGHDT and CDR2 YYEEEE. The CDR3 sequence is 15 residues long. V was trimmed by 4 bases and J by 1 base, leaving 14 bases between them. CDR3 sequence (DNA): TGTGCCAGCAGCCCCGCCGGAAACCTTAACTATGGCTACACCTTC. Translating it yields CASSPAGNLNYGYTF.

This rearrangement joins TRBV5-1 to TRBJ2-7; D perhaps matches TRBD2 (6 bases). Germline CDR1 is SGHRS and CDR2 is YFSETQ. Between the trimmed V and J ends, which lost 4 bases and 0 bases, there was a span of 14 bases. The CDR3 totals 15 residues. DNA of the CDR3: TGCGCCAGCAGCCCGACCGGGGGATACTCCTACGAGCAGTACTTC. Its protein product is CASSPTGGYSYEQYF.

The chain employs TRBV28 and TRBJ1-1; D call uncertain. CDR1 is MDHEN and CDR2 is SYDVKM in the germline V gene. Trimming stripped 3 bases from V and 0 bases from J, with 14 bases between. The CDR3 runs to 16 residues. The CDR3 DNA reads TGTGCCAGCAGTTTGGTGGGCAGGCCAATGAACACTGAAGCTTTCTTT. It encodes CASSLVGRPMNTEAFF.

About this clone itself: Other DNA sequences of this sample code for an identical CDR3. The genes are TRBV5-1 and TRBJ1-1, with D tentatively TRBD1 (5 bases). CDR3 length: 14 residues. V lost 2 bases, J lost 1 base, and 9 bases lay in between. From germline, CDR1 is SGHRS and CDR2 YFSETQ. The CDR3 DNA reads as TGCGCCAGCAGCTTAGTGGGGGAGAACACTGAAGCTTTCTTT. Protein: CASSLVGENTEAFF.

CDR3 region: CASSLMQGGYGYTF. CDR3 nucleotides: TGTGCCAGCAGCTTGATGCAGGGAGGCTATGGCTACACCTTC. The V gene is TRBV5-4, the J gene TRBJ1-2, with a possible D match to TRBD1 (5 bases). Germline CDR1 is SGHNT and CDR2 is YYREEE (reference sequence). The CDR3 is made up of 14 amino acids. The ends were cut back, 1 base at V and 4 bases at J, with 11 bases in the middle.

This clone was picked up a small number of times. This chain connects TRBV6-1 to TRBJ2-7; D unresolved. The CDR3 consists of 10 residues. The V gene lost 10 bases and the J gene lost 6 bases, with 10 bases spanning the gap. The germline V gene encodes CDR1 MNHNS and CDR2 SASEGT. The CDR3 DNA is TGTGCCACCCGGGCAGCCGAGCAGTACTTC. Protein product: CATRAAEQYF.

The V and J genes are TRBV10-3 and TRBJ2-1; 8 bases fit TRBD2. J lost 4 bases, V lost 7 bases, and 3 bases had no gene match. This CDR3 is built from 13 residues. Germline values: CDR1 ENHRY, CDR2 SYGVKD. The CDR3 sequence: CAINPSGYNEQFF. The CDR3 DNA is TGTGCCATCAATCCTAGCGGGTACAATGAGCAGTTCTTC.

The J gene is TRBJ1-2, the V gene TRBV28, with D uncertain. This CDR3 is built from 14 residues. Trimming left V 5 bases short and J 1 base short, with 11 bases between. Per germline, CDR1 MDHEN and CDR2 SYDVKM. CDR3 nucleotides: TGTGCCAGCAGTCCCACGGACTATAACTATGGCTACACCTTC. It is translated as CASSPTDYNYGYTF.

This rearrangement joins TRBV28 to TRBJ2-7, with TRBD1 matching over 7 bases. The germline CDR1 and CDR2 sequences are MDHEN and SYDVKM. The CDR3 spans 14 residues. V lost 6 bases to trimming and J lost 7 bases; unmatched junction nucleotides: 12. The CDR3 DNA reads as TGTGCCAGCAGCCGGGACAGCTTAAACGGGGAGCAGTACTTC. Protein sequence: CASSRDSLNGEQYF.

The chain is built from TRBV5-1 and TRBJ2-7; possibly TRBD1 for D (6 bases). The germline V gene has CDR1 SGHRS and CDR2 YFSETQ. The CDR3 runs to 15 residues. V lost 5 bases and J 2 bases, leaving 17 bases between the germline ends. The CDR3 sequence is CASSPGTLVAYEQYF. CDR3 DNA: TGCGCCAGCAGTCCCGGGACATTAGTAGCCTACGAGCAGTACTTC.

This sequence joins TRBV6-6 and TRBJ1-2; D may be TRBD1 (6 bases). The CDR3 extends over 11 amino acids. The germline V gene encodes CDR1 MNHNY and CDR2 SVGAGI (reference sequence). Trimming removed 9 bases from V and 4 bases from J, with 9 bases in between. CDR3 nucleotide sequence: TGTGCCAGTGGGACAACCTATGGCTACACCTTC. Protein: CASGTTYGYTF.

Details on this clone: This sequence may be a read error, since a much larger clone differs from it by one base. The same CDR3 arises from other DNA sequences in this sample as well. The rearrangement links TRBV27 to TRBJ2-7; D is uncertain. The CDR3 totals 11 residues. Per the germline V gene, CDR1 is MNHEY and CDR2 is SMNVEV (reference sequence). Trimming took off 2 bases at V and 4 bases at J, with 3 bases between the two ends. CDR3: CASSLGYEQYF. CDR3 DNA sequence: TGTGCCAGCAGTTTAGGGTACGAGCAGTACTTC.

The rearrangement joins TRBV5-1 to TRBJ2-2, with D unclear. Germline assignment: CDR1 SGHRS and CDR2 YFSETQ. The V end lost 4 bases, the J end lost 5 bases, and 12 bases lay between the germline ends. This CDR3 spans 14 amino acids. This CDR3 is CASSPDGPTGELFF. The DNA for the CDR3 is TGCGCCAGCAGCCCCGACGGACCTACCGGGGAGCTGTTTTTT.

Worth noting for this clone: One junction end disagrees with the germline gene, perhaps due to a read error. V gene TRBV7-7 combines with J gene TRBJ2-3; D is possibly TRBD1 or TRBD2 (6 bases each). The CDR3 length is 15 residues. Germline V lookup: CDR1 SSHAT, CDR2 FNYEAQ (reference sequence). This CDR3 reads CASSLGGLDTDTQYF. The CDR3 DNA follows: TGTGCTAGCAGCTTAGGGGGGCTCGACACAGATACGCAGTATTTT.

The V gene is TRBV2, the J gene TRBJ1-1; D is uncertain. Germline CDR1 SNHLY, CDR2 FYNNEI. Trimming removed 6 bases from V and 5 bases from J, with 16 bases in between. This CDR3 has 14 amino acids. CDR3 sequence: CASRKQSEGTEAFF. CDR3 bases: TGTGCCAGCAGGAAGCAAAGCGAAGGGACTGAAGCTTTCTTT. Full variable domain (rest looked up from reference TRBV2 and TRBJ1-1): EPEVTQTPSHQVTQMGQEVILRCVPISNHLYFYWYRQILGQKVEFLVSFYNNEISEKSEIFDDQFSVERPDGSNFTLKIRSTKLEDSAMYFCASRKQSEGTEAFFGQGTRLTVV.

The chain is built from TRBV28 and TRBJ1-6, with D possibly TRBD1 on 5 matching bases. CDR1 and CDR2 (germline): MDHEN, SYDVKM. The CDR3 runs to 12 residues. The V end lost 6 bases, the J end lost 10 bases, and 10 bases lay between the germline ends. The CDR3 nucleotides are TGTGCCAGCAGGATCAGGGCATCACCCCTCCACTTT. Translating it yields CASRIRASPLHF.

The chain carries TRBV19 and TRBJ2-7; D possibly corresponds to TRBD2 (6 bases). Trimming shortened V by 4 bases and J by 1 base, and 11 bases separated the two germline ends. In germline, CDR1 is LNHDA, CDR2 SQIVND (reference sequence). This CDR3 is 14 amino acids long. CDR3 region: CASSKGLSSYEQYF. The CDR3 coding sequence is TGTGCCAGTAGTAAGGGACTTTCTTCCTACGAGCAGTACTTC.

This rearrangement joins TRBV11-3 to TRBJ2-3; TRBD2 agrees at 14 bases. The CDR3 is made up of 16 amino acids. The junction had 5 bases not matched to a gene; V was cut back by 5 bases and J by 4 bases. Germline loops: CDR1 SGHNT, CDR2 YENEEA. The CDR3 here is CASSPGLAGAADTQYF. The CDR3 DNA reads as TGTGCCAGCAGCCCGGGACTAGCGGGAGCAGCAGATACGCAGTATTTT.

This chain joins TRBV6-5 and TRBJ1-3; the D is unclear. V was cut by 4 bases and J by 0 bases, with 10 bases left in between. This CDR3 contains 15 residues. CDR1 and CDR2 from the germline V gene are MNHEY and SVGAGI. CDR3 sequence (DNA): TGTGCCAGCAGTTCCGGCGGATTCTCTGGAAACACCATATATTTT. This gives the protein CASSSGGFSGNTIYF.

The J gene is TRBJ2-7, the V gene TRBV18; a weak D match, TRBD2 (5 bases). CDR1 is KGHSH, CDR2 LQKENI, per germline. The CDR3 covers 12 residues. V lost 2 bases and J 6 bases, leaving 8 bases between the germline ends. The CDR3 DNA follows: TGTGCCAGCTCACCAATGGGGAGCGAGCAGTACTTC. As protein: CASSPMGSEQYF. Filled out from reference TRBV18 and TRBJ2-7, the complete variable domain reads NAGVMQNPRHLVRRRGQEARLRCSPMKGHSHVYWYRQLPEEGLKFMVYLQKENIIDESGMPKERFSAEFPKEGPSILRIQQVVRGDSAAYFCASSPMGSEQYFGPGTRLTVT.

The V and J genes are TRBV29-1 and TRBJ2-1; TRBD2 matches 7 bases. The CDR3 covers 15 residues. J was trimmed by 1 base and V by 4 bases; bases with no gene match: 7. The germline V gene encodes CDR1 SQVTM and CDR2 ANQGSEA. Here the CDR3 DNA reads TGCAGCGTTGCAAGCGGGAAAAATTCCTACAATGAGCAGTTCTTC. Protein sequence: CSVASGKNSYNEQFF.

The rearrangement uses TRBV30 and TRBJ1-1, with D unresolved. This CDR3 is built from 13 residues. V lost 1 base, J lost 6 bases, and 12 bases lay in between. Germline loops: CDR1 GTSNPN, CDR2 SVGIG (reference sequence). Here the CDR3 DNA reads TGTGCCTGGAGTGGCCGGGTGTGGGCTGAAGCTTTCTTT. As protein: CAWSGRVWAEAFF.

This CDR3 reads CASSLDYGTQYF. Written as DNA, the CDR3 is TGTGCCAGCAGCTTAGATTACGGGACCCAGTACTTC. V is TRBV11-2 and J is TRBJ2-5, with D unclear. The germline V and J ends were trimmed by 0 bases and 7 bases, with 6 bases remaining between them. The germline V gene has CDR1 SGHAT and CDR2 FQNNGV. There are 12 residues in the CDR3.

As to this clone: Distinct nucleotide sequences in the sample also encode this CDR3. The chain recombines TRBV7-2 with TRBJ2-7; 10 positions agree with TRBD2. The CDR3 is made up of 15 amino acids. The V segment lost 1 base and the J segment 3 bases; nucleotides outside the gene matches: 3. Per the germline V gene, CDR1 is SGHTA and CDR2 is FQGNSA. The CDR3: CASSLVSSGSYEQYF. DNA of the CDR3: TGTGCCAGCAGCTTAGTTTCTAGCGGGAGCTACGAGCAGTACTTC.

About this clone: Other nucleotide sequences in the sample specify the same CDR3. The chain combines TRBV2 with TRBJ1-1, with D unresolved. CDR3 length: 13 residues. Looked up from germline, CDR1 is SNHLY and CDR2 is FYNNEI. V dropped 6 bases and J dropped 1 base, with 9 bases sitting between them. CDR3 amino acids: CASRKEENTEAFF. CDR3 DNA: TGTGCCAGCAGAAAAGAAGAGAACACTGAAGCTTTCTTT. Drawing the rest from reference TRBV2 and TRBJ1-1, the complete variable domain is EPEVTQTPSHQVTQMGQEVILRCVPISNHLYFYWYRQILGQKVEFLVSFYNNEISEKSEIFDDQFSVERPDGSNFTLKIRSTKLEDSAMYFCASRKEENTEAFFGQGTRLTVV.

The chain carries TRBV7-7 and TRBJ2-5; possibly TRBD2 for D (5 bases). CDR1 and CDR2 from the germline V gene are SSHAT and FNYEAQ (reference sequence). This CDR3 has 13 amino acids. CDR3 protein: CASASGKGETQYF. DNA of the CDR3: TGTGCTAGCGCGTCTGGGAAGGGAGAGACCCAGTACTTC. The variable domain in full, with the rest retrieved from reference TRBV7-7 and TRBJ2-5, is GAGVSQSPRYKVTKRGQDVTLRCDPISSHATLYWYQQALGQGPEFLTYFNYEAQPDKSGLPSDRFSAERPEGSISTLTIQRTEQRDSAMYRCASASGKGETQYFGPGTRLLVL.

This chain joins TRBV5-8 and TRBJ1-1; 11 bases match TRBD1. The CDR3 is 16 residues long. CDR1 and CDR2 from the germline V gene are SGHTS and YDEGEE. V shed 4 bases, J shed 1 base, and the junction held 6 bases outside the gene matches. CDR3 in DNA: TGTGCCAGCAGCACCCGGACAGGGGGCTGGAACACTGAAGCTTTCTTT. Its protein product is CASSTRTGGWNTEAFF.